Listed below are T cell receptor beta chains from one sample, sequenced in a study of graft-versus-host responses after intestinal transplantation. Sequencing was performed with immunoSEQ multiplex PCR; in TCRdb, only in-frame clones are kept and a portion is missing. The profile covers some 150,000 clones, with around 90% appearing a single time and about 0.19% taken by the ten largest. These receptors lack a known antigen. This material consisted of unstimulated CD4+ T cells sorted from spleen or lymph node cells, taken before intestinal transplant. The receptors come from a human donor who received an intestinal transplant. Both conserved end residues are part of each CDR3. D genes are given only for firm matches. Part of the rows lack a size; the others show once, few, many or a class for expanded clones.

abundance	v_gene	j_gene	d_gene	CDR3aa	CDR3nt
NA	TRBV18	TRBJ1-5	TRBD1	CASSPKADRGYQPQHF	TGTGCCAGCTCACCGAAGGCAGACAGGGGTTATCAGCCCCAGCATTTT
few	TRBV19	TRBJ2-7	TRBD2	CASRDSGRSYEQYF	TGTGCCAGTAGAGATAGCGGGAGGTCCTACGAGCAGTACTTC
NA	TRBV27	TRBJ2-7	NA	CASSLSDSTYEQYF	TGTGCCAGCAGTTTATCGGACAGTACCTACGAGCAGTACTTC
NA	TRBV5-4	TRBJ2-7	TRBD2	CASSLAGGRTPEQYF	TGTGCCAGCAGCTTGGCGGGCGGGAGGACCCCCGAGCAGTACTTC
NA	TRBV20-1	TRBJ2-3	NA	CSARGLDTQYF	TGCAGTGCTAGGGGTCTGGATACGCAGTATTTT
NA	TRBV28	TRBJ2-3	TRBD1	CASSSGTGGTDTQYF	TGTGCCAGCAGTTCCGGGACAGGGGGCACAGATACGCAGTATTTT
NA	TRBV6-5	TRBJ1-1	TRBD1	CASRGGRNTEAFF	TGTGCCAGCAGAGGGGGCCGGAACACTGAAGCTTTCTTT
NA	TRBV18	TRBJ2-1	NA	CASSPRNKMGLSSYNEQFF	TGTGCCAGCTCACCACGAAACAAGATGGGACTGAGCTCCTACAATGAGCAGTTCTTC
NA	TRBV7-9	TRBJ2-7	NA	CASSPAGGYEQYF	TGTGCCAGCAGCCCCGCTGGGGGCTACGAGCAGTACTTC
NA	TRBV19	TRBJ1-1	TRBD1	CASSIDRGTTEAFF	TGTGCCAGTAGTATAGACAGGGGGACAACTGAAGCTTTCTTT
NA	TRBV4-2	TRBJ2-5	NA	CASSQDTGGGEQETQYF	TGTGCCAGCAGCCAAGATACCGGCGGAGGGGAACAAGAGACCCAGTACTTC
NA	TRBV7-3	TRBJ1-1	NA	CASSQYMNTEAFF	TGTGCCAGCAGCCAATACATGAACACTGAAGCTTTCTTT
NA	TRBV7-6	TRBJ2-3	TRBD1	CASGQTGLTDTQYF	TGTGCCAGCGGACAGACAGGGTTGACAGATACGCAGTATTTT
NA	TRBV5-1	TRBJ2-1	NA	CASAGATGLNEQFF	TGCGCCAGCGCAGGGGCGACAGGTTTGAATGAGCAGTTCTTC
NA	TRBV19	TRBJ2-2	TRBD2	CASSGETGELFF	TGTGCCAGCAGCGGGGAAACCGGGGAGCTGTTTTTT
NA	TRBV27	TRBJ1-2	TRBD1	CASQKTGVNHGYTF	TGTGCCAGCCAAAAGACAGGGGTTAATCATGGCTACACCTTC
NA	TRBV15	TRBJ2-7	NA	CATSSYTGGGYEQYF	TGTGCCACCAGCAGCTACACAGGGGGGGGCTACGAGCAGTACTTC
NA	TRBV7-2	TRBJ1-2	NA	CASSLDQGSYGYTF	TGTGCCAGCAGCTTAGATCAGGGGAGCTATGGCTACACCTTC
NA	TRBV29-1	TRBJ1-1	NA	CSARQTNTEAFF	TGCAGCGCCAGACAGACGAACACTGAAGCTTTCTTT
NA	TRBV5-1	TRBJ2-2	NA	CASGSSVPSTGELFF	TGCGCCAGCGGCTCAAGCGTCCCTTCCACCGGGGAGCTGTTTTTT
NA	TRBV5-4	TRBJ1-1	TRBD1	CASSFYRGNTEAFF	TGTGCCAGCAGCTTCTACAGGGGGAACACTGAAGCTTTCTTT
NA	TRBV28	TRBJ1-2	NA	CASSLGGDYGYTF	TGTGCCAGCAGTTTAGGTGGAGACTATGGCTACACCTTC
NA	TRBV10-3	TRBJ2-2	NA	CAIIGQYGELFF	TGTGCCATCATTGGACAGTACGGGGAGCTGTTTTTT
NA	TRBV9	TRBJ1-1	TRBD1	CASSPQGRGLMNTEAFF	TGTGCCAGCAGCCCACAGGGGAGAGGGTTAATGAACACTGAAGCTTTCTTT
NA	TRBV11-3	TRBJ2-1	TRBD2	CASSLVSGTSGNNEQFF	TGTGCCAGCAGCTTAGTTAGTGGGACTAGCGGGAACAATGAGCAGTTCTTC
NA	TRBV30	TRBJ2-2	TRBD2	CAWRTSGNTGELFF	TGTGCCTGGAGGACTAGCGGGAACACCGGGGAGCTGTTTTTT
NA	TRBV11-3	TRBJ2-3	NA	CASSTGRTDTQYF	TGTGCCAGCAGCACCGGACGCACAGATACGCAGTATTTT
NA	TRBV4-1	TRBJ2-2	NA	CASSQQGTGELFF	TGCGCCAGCAGCCAACAGGGGACCGGGGAGCTGTTTTTT
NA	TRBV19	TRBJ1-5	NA	CASSILPGVQPQHF	TGTGCCAGTAGTATCTTGCCAGGGGTACAGCCCCAGCATTTT
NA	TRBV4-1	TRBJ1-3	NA	CASSQDSLTINSGNTIYF	TGCGCCAGCAGCCAAGACAGCCTCACTATAAACTCTGGAAACACCATATATTTT
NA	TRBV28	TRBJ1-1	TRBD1	CASRVVGDRGNTEAFF	TGTGCCAGCAGAGTTGTCGGGGACAGGGGGAACACTGAAGCTTTCTTT
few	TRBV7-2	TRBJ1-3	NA	CASSYLQPGNTIYF	TGTGCCAGCAGCTATCTTCAACCTGGAAACACCATATATTTT
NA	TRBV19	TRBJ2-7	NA	CASSTSRTYEQYF	TGTGCCAGTAGTACTAGCCGTACCTACGAGCAGTACTTC
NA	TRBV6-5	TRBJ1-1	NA	CASSQGGQILEAFF	TGTGCCAGCAGTCAAGGAGGACAAATCCTTGAAGCTTTCTTT
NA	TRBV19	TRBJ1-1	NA	CASSIFMNTEAFF	TGTGCCAGTAGTATCTTTATGAACACTGAAGCTTTCTTT
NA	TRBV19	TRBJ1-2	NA	CASSIEAGDYGYTF	TGTGCCAGTAGTATAGAGGCGGGCGACTATGGCTACACCTTC
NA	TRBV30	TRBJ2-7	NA	CAWSVGWRPPYEQYF	TGTGCCTGGAGTGTAGGTTGGAGACCCCCCTACGAGCAGTACTTC
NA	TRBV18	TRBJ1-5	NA	CASSPTTGNQPQHF	TGTGCCAGCTCACCGACAACAGGGAATCAGCCCCAGCATTTT